The text below deals with one T cell receptor beta chain. The record originates from a study of T cell responses to AZD1222 COVID-19 vaccine. The assay was immunoSEQ multiplex PCR, and TCRdb's table has in-frame clones only and misses some. The data contain under 140,000 clones, roughly 92% of them singletons. With V trimmed by 3 bases and J by 3 bases, 7 bases remained unmatched. The CDR3 extends over 15 amino acids. The germline V gene has CDR1 LGHDT and CDR2 YNNKEL (reference sequence). The J gene is TRBJ2-5, the V gene TRBV3-1 (or the pseudogene TRBV3-2); 7 bases agree with TRBD2. The clonotype comes from an adult who received the AZD1222 COVID-19 vaccine. This specimen was peripheral blood, taken 28 days after the second AZD1222 dose. CDR3 region: CASSHSGTKKETQYF. The CDR3 DNA sequence: TGTGCCAGCAGCCATTCCGGGACTAAGAAAGAGACCCAGTACTTC.